The sequence of this TCR beta chain was determined in a study of blood T cell repertoires in COVID-19. Turning to the study itself: COVID-19 samples, acute and convalescent, were from the United States, Italy and Spain. In each case, the material was cDNA or gDNA derived from T cells, B-cell-depleted T cells, or PBMCs.

Germline CDR1 and CDR2: LGHNA and YSLEER. The ends were cut back, 1 base at V and 9 bases at J, with 15 bases in the middle. This CDR3 has 15 residues. This clone is a singleton in its sample. In the original analysis: Reference gene primer amplification gave nucleated cell count estimates. Here immunoSEQ multiplex PCR was the method, and the copy in TCRdb shows in-frame clones only, minus some. The V and J calls and the clone size are those of that table, but D and trimming were determined from the DNA. The sample includes over 150,000 clones, approximately 87% of them seen just once. The chain uses TRBV4-3 and TRBJ2-2; maybe TRBD1 (6 bases). The sequenced material came from peripheral blood. The sequence was collected from a woman between 18 and 29 years old who had recovered from COVID-19. This CDR3 reads CASSQVDRPGRELFF. In DNA, the CDR3 is TGCGCCAGCAGCCAAGTAGACAGGCCGGGCCGGGAGCTGTTTTTT.